This T cell receptor beta chain was found in a study of CD8+CD57+ T cells in acquired aplastic anemia. Whole-study results and caveats: Any difference that existed in CD8+ Simpson's diversity between patients and controls was not significant.

For sequencing, patients were chosen who had shown expansion of CD8+CD57+ cells by flow cytometry. Concerning this clonotype itself: Antigen specificity is unknown.

The template used for profiling TCR beta VDJ and CDR3 was genomic DNA. A single record per CDR3 protein comes from TCRdb applying MiXCR to the reads. Of tens of thousands of distinct CDR3 sequences detected, roughly two thirds appear once; the ten largest clones hold approximately 81%. Sequencing input: sorted CD4+, CD8+, or CD8+CD57+ T cells (not recorded which) from PBMCs. The TCR was taken from a human donor with aplastic anemia.

Here the CDR3 reads CASSQGRGSGYTF. The CDR3 DNA follows: TGTGCCAGCAGCCAGGGTCGAGGTAGTGGCTACACCTTC. The chain has TRBV5-5 and TRBJ1-2; the D gene is possibly TRBD1 (5 bases). The CDR3 is 13 residues long. The V gene lost 4 bases and the J gene lost 7 bases, with 14 bases spanning the gap. Germline V gene data show CDR1 as SGHKS and CDR2 as YYEKEE (reference sequence).